The 11 T cell receptor beta chains presented below share a single source sample, sequenced in a study of blood T cell repertoires in COVID-19. Some clones are missing from TCRdb's copy, which holds only in-frame ones; the method was immunoSEQ multiplex PCR. The data hold roughly 87,000 clones, with about 84% observed a single time. The source material was peripheral blood. These receptors all come from a man in his fifties with active COVID-19.

V is TRBV24-1 and J is TRBJ2-5; D is undetermined. The CDR3 length is 14 residues. Germline values: CDR1 KGHDR, CDR2 SFDVKD. Trimming shortened V by 1 base and J by 2 bases, and 7 bases separated the two germline ends. CDR3 DNA: TGTGCCACCAGTGATTTACAGAATCAAGAGACCCAGTACTTC. This codes for CATSDLQNQETQYF.

This chain joins TRBV28 and TRBJ2-1; D may be TRBD2 (6 bases). CDR1 and CDR2 (germline): MDHEN, SYDVKM. This CDR3 comprises 15 residues. V lost 6 bases, J lost 2 bases, and 14 bases lay in between. The CDR3 loop reads CASSPGGEAYNEQFF. For the CDR3, the DNA is TGTGCCAGCAGCCCGGGCGGGGAAGCCTACAATGAGCAGTTCTTC.

This clone is a singleton in its sample. The genes are TRBV18 and TRBJ1-3; TRBD1 matches at 8 bases. Losses at the gene ends were 6 bases for V and 0 bases for J; bases not matched to a gene: 7. The germline gives CDR1 KGHSH, CDR2 LQKENI. This CDR3 is 16 amino acids long. The CDR3: CASSLGTGNSGNTIYF. CDR3 DNA: TGTGCCAGCTCCCTCGGGACAGGTAACTCTGGAAACACCATATATTTT.

This sequence joins TRBV7-2 and TRBJ1-5; 8 bases map to TRBD1. The CDR3 is 17 residues long. In germline, CDR1 is SGHTA, CDR2 FQGNSA. Germline trimming cut 1 base from V and 2 bases from J; bases unmatched to any gene: 7. The CDR3 coding sequence is TGTGCCAGCAGCTTAGTTCCGGGACAGGTGGGCAATCAGCCCCAGCATTTT. Translation: CASSLVPGQVGNQPQHF.

The chain couples TRBV28 to TRBJ1-2, with D unresolved. The V gene lost 1 base and the J gene lost 5 bases, with 5 bases spanning the gap. This CDR3 contains 12 residues. Germline loops: CDR1 MDHEN, CDR2 SYDVKM. The CDR3 sequence is CASSLYAYGYTF. CDR3 DNA: TGTGCCAGCAGTTTATACGCGTATGGCTACACCTTC.

This clone was seen just once. V usage is TRBV6-1 and J usage is TRBJ1-5; D perhaps matches TRBD1 (6 bases). CDR1 is MNHNS and CDR2 is SASEGT in the germline V gene. Deletions cut 4 bases from V and 1 base from J, with 20 bases between. This CDR3 spans 18 amino acids. The CDR3 loop is CASSASLRGRGSNQPQHF. The CDR3 DNA follows: TGTGCCAGCAGTGCGTCCCTCAGGGGAAGGGGCAGCAATCAGCCCCAGCATTTT.

The chain is built from TRBV6-2 or TRBV6-3 and TRBJ1-5; a weak D match, TRBD1 (5 bases). V gave up 5 bases and J gave up 4 bases, with 18 bases separating them. CDR1 and CDR2 (germline): MNHEY, SVGEGT. The CDR3 has 16 amino acids. The CDR3, as DNA: TGTGCCAGCAGTCCCCATGCCGAAGCAGGGAATCAGCCCCAGCATTTT. Its protein product is CASSPHAEAGNQPQHF.

The chain uses TRBV4-1 and TRBJ2-3; 8 bases line up with TRBD1. Per germline, CDR1 MGHRA and CDR2 YSYEKL. This CDR3 comprises 15 residues. The J segment lost 5 bases and the V segment lost 0 bases, leaving 4 bases of the junction unmatched. In nucleotides, the CDR3 is TGCGCCAGCAGCCAAGATGGGACAGGTGGAGATACGCAGTATTTT. Translated: CASSQDGTGGDTQYF.

The chain combines TRBV12-5 with TRBJ2-3; D may be TRBD2 (5 bases). Looked up from germline, CDR1 is LGHNT and CDR2 is FRNRAP. Trimming took off 6 bases at V and 4 bases at J, with 17 bases between the two ends. This CDR3 has 15 residues. This CDR3 is CASGPDGGRSDTQYF. The CDR3 coding sequence is TGTGCTAGTGGCCCCGACGGAGGACGTTCAGATACGCAGTATTTT.

The J gene is TRBJ2-2, the V gene TRBV2, with 8 nucleotides matching TRBD2. CDR1 and CDR2 (germline): SNHLY, FYNNEI. The CDR3 is 14 amino acids. Trimming removed 8 bases from V and 4 bases from J; junction bases left unmatched: 6. The CDR3 here is CASAPGGSTGELFF. The DNA of the CDR3 is TGTGCCAGCGCACCGGGAGGGTCCACCGGGGAGCTGTTTTTT.

The rearrangement links TRBV7-2 to TRBJ1-2; possible D gene TRBD1, 5 bases. V shed 3 bases and J shed 4 bases, with 9 bases lying between them. CDR3 length: 13 amino acids. Germline CDR1 SGHTA, CDR2 FQGNSA. The DNA of the CDR3 is TGTGCCAGCAGCTTTGGGGGAGGCTATGGCTACACCTTC. This sequence encodes CASSFGGGYGYTF.